The rows below give T cell receptor beta chains drawn from one sample of a study of CXCR3-negative and CXCR3-positive naive CD8 T cells. No DNA is given; TCRdb re-called the 5' RACE reads and lists each CDR3 protein once. The listing records 150,000 to 180,000 distinct CDR3 sequences. The sequencing input was naive CXCR3+ CD8+ T cells from blood. Receptor source: a human donor in good health. Some clones in this sample may be carry-over from other donors' samples. Both conserved end residues are part of each CDR3.

j_call | v_call | cdr3_aa
TRBJ2-4 | TRBV11-2 | CASSLWTSGRAKNIQYF
TRBJ2-7 | TRBV5-1 | CASSLDSGQYEQYF
TRBJ2-7 | TRBV14 | CASSQDAGAYEQYF
TRBJ1-2 | TRBV27 | CASSFNGGGGYGYTF
TRBJ2-2 | TRBV3-1 | CASSPPDREMTGELFF
TRBJ2-5 | TRBV9 | CASSANQETQYF
TRBJ2-2 | TRBV7-6 | CASSLDGSDTGELFF
TRBJ2-7 | TRBV7-6 | CASSLGPGSYEQYF
TRBJ1-2 | TRBV13 | CASSVERFYGYTF
TRBJ2-7 | TRBV19 | CASSWDASSYEQYF
TRBJ2-1 | TRBV28 | CASSLEGTSYNEQFF
TRBJ1-2 | TRBV9 | CASSVPLGQANYGYTF
TRBJ2-1 | TRBV27 | CASRLGQGAGNEQFF
TRBJ2-3 | TRBV5-1 | CASSTLLADSTDTQYF
TRBJ2-1 | TRBV20-1 | CSARDQGGYNEQFF
TRBJ2-1 | TRBV29-1 | CSVSAGNEQFF
TRBJ2-2 | TRBV28 | CASSLPLNTGELFF
TRBJ2-3 | TRBV18 | CASSARDTAFTDTQYF
TRBJ2-7 | TRBV6-5 | CASSYSGTGVGEQYF
TRBJ2-1 | TRBV20-1 | CSATTGNSYNEQFF
TRBJ2-2 | TRBV5-1 | CASSLGRNTGELFF
TRBJ2-7 | TRBV29-1 | CSVEGQGKEYEQYF
TRBJ2-3 | TRBV11-3 | CASSLGEFSVDTQYF
TRBJ2-3 | TRBV7-2 | CASSLMAGGTHTNTQYF
TRBJ2-5 | TRBV4-1 | CASSPPGGGETQYF
TRBJ2-7 | TRBV4-1 | CASSQVTGVEQYF
TRBJ1-2 | TRBV3-1 | CASSQRRAGGLNYGYTF
TRBJ1-1 | TRBV12-3/TRBV12-4 | CASSFGGGAAFF
TRBJ2-3 | TRBV6-5 | CASSYSDGGADTQYF
TRBJ2-3 | TRBV18 | CASSFYGLGGTDTQYF
TRBJ2-7 | TRBV27 | CASSFRTSGSGYEQYF
TRBJ2-7 | TRBV20-1 | CSARGLSSGGNEQYF
TRBJ2-2 | TRBV28 | CASSFPDSPGELFF
TRBJ2-7 | TRBV9 | CASSVEGQGEFLYF
TRBJ2-1 | TRBV13 | CASSLRAIKYNEQFF
TRBJ2-1 | TRBV29-1 | CSVVGGGYNEQFF
TRBJ2-7 | TRBV28 | CAIPDPTVYEQYF
TRBJ1-1 | TRBV29-1 | CSGQGGGAKNTEAFF
TRBJ1-3 | TRBV5-1 | CASSLLFGWFRSGNTIYF
TRBJ2-1 | TRBV29-1 | CSVAGTAIRAEQFF
TRBJ2-2 | TRBV7-9 | CASSLSNTGELFF
TRBJ2-7 | TRBV4-3 | CASSQGRGESYEQYF
TRBJ1-6 | TRBV7-9 | CASSPQHGGIWSSYNSPLHF
TRBJ1-2 | TRBV20-1 | CSARGSEGNYGYTF
TRBJ2-7 | TRBV23-1 | CARCQGDPYEQYF
TRBJ1-4 | TRBV9 | CASSGMGASTGELFF
TRBJ2-5 | TRBV7-2 | CASSLYKFQETQYF
TRBJ2-1 | TRBV27 | CASSLGGVEQFF
TRBJ2-3 | TRBV9 | CASSVEQILTDTQYF
TRBJ2-1 | TRBV11-2 | CASSLVGRGYNEQFF
TRBJ2-1 | TRBV7-2 | CASSVPHNEQFF
TRBJ2-7 | TRBV7-6 | CASSQTISSSYEQYF
TRBJ2-7 | TRBV5-1 | CASSLRADLAEQYF
TRBJ2-7 | TRBV29-1 | CSVGGLEGHGEEQYF
TRBJ2-1 | TRBV9 | CASRPGDDNEQFF
TRBJ2-3 | TRBV14 | CASSQGSGRTDTQYF